Reported below is one TCR beta chain. These data are taken from a study of blood T cell repertoires in COVID-19. Study-wide context: Samples representing acute and convalescent COVID-19 were sourced from the United States, Italy and Spain. T cells, B-cell-depleted T cells, or PBMCs supplied cDNA or gDNA.

Libraries were prepared by immunoSEQ multiplex PCR; TCRdb keeps only in-frame clonotypes and omits some of them. The sample contains about 70,000 clones, 60% to 75% of which appear only once. Germline V lookup: CDR1 SGHDT, CDR2 YYEEEE. With 4 bases removed from V and 5 bases from J, the gap between germline ends came to 20 bases. CDR3 length: 16 amino acids. Sample: peripheral blood. This clonotype originated in a woman in her seventies with acute or convalescent COVID-19. The V gene is TRBV5-6, the J gene TRBJ2-3; weak D call: TRBD2 (5 bases). The DNA for the CDR3 is TGTGCCAGCAGCATCTTACGCGAGGGTAGAATAGATACGCAGTATTTT. It codes for CASSILREGRIDTQYF. The whole variable domain, filled in from reference TRBV5-6 and TRBJ2-3, reads DAGVTQSPTHLIKTRGQQVTLRCSPKSGHDTVSWYQQALGQGPQFIFQYYEEEERQRGNFPDRFSGHQFPNYSSELNVNALLLGDSALYLCASSILREGRIDTQYFGPGTRLTVL.